This is a list of T cell receptor beta chains from one sample in a study of early T cells in non-severe SARS-CoV-2 infection. MiXCR, run by TCRdb on the 5' RACE reads, gives a single entry per CDR3 protein. Of around 80,000 distinct CDR3 sequences in the sample, 10% to 12% were seen once. This specimen consisted of whole blood, obtained at baseline. The receptors stem from an adult who was a healthcare worker with PCR-confirmed SARS-CoV-2 infection or an uninfected control (not recorded which). Both conserved end residues are part of each CDR3. A D gene is named only where the DNA matches it firmly. Rows give clone size only sometimes, using once, few, many, or a class for an expanded clone.

D,size,J,V,CDR3,DNA
.,.,TRBJ1-1,TRBV2,CASSDRENTEAFF,TGTGCCAGCAGTGACAGGGAAAACACTGAAGCTTTCTTT
TRBD1,.,TRBJ2-7,TRBV10-3,CAMRRDRGPYEQYF,TGTGCCATGCGCCGGGACAGGGGGCCCTACGAGCAGTACTTC
.,few,TRBJ2-1,TRBV7-3,CASSLTSLNEQFF,TGTGCCAGCAGCTTAACTAGTCTGAATGAGCAGTTCTTC
TRBD1,few,TRBJ2-7,TRBV5-1,CASSFEPTGAYEQYF,TGCGCCAGCAGCTTTGAGCCGACAGGGGCCTACGAGCAGTACTTC
TRBD1,few,TRBJ2-2,TRBV29-1,CSAVGTANTGELFF,TGCAGCGCCGTCGGGACAGCGAACACCGGGGAGCTGTTTTTT
.,few,TRBJ1-1,TRBV5-5,CASSVRGELNTEVFF,TGTGCCAGCAGCGTACGAGGGGAACTGAACACTGAAGTTTTCTTT
TRBD2,few,TRBJ2-5,TRBV20-1,CSASGLAGETQYF,TGCAGTGCTTCAGGACTAGCTGGCGAGACCCAGTACTTC
.,many,TRBJ1-5,TRBV6-1,CASGVGQPQHF,TGTGCCTCCGGGGTTGGTCAGCCCCAGCATTTT
.,.,TRBJ2-2,TRBV7-9,CASSPIVRTGELFF,TGTGCCAGCAGCCCGATTGTACGGACCGGGGAGCTGTTTTTT
TRBD2,.,TRBJ2-1,TRBV4-2,CASSPRLAGGLSSYNEQFF,TGTGCCAGCAGCCCGAGACTAGCGGGGGGCTTAAGCTCCTACAATGAGCAGTTCTTC
.,many,TRBJ1-4,TRBV4-3,CASSRDFEKLFF,TGCGCCAGCAGCCGGGATTTCGAAAAACTGTTTTTT
.,few,TRBJ1-3,TRBV12-3/TRBV12-4,CASSFAGSGNTIYF,TGTGCCAGCAGTTTCGCGGGCTCTGGAAACACCATATATTTT
.,many,TRBJ2-3,TRBV27,CASSTQGGRGTDTQYF,TGTGCCAGCAGTACCCAGGGGGGGCGCGGCACAGATACGCAGTATTTT
.,many,TRBJ2-5,TRBV7-9,CASSPGARHQETQYF,TGTGCCAGCAGCCCCGGGGCCAGGCACCAAGAGACCCAGTACTTC
.,.,TRBJ1-1,TRBV6-6,CASSYPTGSGREAFF,TGTGCCAGCAGTTACCCTACAGGGAGCGGTCGGGAAGCTTTCTTT
.,.,TRBJ2-6,TRBV12-3/TRBV12-4,CASSPDRNANVLTF,TGTGCCAGCAGCCCGGACAGAAACGCCAACGTCCTGACTTTC
TRBD1,.,TRBJ1-6,TRBV3-1,CASSQGLGQGYSPLHF,TGTGCCAGCAGCCAAGGCCTAGGACAGGGGTACTCACCCCTCCACTTT
TRBD1,.,TRBJ1-4,TRBV19,CASSTQGARGKLFF,TGTGCCAGTAGTACCCAGGGGGCGAGAGGAAAACTGTTTTTT
.,many,TRBJ2-3,TRBV6-5,CASSYSSNRGTDTQYF,TGTGCCAGCAGTTACTCGAGCAACAGGGGCACAGATACGCAGTATTTT
TRBD1,few,TRBJ1-2,TRBV12-5,CASGHADRASYGYTF,TGTGCTAGTGGGCACGCGGACAGGGCGAGCTATGGCTACACCTTC
.,.,TRBJ2-4,TRBV6-1,CASSEKGTFTAKNIQYF,TGTGCCAGCAGTGAAAAGGGGACATTTACGGCCAAAAACATTCAGTACTTC
.,.,TRBJ2-1,TRBV5-1,CASSPGPVNEQFF,TGCGCCAGCAGCCCGGGCCCCGTCAATGAGCAGTTCTTC
TRBD1,.,TRBJ2-1,TRBV27,CASSLWAGTGGFYNEQFF,TGTGCCAGCAGTTTATGGGCCGGGACAGGGGGCTTTTACAATGAGCAGTTCTTC
.,few,TRBJ2-1,TRBV19,CASSIVVRRSSYNEQFF,TGTGCCAGTAGTATAGTAGTACGTCGTAGCTCCTACAATGAGCAGTTCTTC
TRBD2,.,TRBJ2-1,TRBV30,CAWGGGVSYNEQFF,TGTGCCTGGGGCGGGGGGGTGTCCTACAATGAGCAGTTCTTC
.,many,TRBJ2-7,TRBV18,CASSQRDEQYF,TGTGCCAGCTCACAAAGAGACGAGCAGTACTTC
.,few,TRBJ1-3,TRBV30,CAWSSWGSSSDTIYF,TGTGCCTGGTCCTCATGGGGCAGCTCCTCGGACACCATATATTTT
.,.,TRBJ1-6,TRBV20-1,CSASRGLNSPLHF,TGCAGTGCTAGTAGGGGCCTGAATTCACCCCTCCACTTT
TRBD1,.,TRBJ1-5,TRBV9,CASSSGGVNQPQHF,TGTGCCAGCAGCTCAGGGGGGGTAAATCAGCCCCAGCATTTT
TRBD1,many,TRBJ1-4,TRBV11-1,CASSRQGGTNEKLFF,TGTGCCAGCAGCCGCCAGGGGGGAACTAATGAAAAACTGTTTTTT
TRBD2,.,TRBJ2-1,TRBV20-1,CSARTSFGYNEQFF,TGCAGTGCAAGGACTAGCTTCGGATACAATGAGCAGTTCTTC
TRBD2,many,TRBJ2-7,TRBV27,CASSFEPGLAAEQYF,TGTGCCAGCAGTTTCGAACCGGGACTAGCAGCCGAGCAGTACTTC
TRBD1,many,TRBJ1-2,TRBV12-3/TRBV12-4,CASSFRDRGYGYTF,TGTGCCAGCAGTTTCCGGGACAGGGGGTATGGCTACACCTTC
.,.,TRBJ1-5,TRBV6-2/TRBV6-3,CASSYKAAGAQPQHF,TGTGCCAGCAGTTACAAGGCGGCAGGGGCTCAGCCCCAGCATTTT
TRBD2,.,TRBJ2-5,TRBV20-1,CSARWGSGGETQYF,TGCAGTGCTAGATGGGGATCGGGGGGAGAGACCCAGTACTTC
TRBD2,.,TRBJ2-7,TRBV7-2,CASSSSGGDYEQYF,TGTGCCAGCAGCTCTAGCGGGGGGGACTACGAGCAGTACTTC
.,.,TRBJ1-3,TRBV7-2,CASSLVSGDGNTIYF,TGTGCCAGCAGCTTAGTTTCGGGGGACGGAAACACCATATATTTT
TRBD1,.,TRBJ2-2,TRBV28,CASSQIGQGLTGELFF,TGTGCCAGCAGTCAAATAGGACAGGGCCTCACCGGGGAGCTGTTTTTT
.,.,TRBJ1-1,TRBV9,CASTGVNTEAFF,TGTGCCAGCACTGGGGTGAACACTGAAGCTTTCTTT
TRBD1,.,TRBJ2-7,TRBV6-2/TRBV6-3,CASSSSGTGSAEQYF,TGTGCCAGCAGTTCCTCCGGGACAGGGAGCGCCGAGCAGTACTTC
TRBD2,many,TRBJ2-1,TRBV19,CASRRLGLAGYNEQFF,TGTGCCAGTAGGCGCTTGGGACTAGCGGGTTACAATGAGCAGTTCTTC
.,few,TRBJ2-2,TRBV29-1,CSVRLNGGVTGELFF,TGCAGCGTACGTTTAAACGGGGGAGTCACCGGGGAGCTGTTTTTT
TRBD1,many,TRBJ1-5,TRBV7-2,CASSSGGGRVNQPQHF,TGTGCCAGCAGCTCCGGAGGGGGCAGGGTTAATCAGCCCCAGCATTTT
TRBD2,.,TRBJ2-1,TRBV7-8,CASSLGLAITEQFF,TGTGCCAGCAGCTTAGGACTAGCGATCACGGAGCAGTTCTTC